The 25 T cell receptor beta chains presented below share a single source sample, sequenced in a study of shared clonotypes between healthy human individuals. Using immunoSEQ multiplex PCR, the repertoire was profiled, and TCRdb retains in-frame clones only, with some absent. The sample consists of about 330,000 clones, roughly 84% of them appearing once. The sample was memory CD8+ T cells sorted from blood. Stated subset: CD45RO+ cells pooled with CCR7-negative TemRA cells. Receptors were obtained from a man aged 18 to 30 in good health.

This clone came up once. The chain uses TRBV2 and TRBJ1-6, with D unresolved. This CDR3 spans 15 amino acids. CDR1 is SNHLY, CDR2 FYNNEI, per germline. V was clipped by 0 bases and J by 8 bases, with 11 bases between them. CDR3 sequence: CASSEAGRADSPLHF. In nucleotides, the CDR3 is TGTGCCAGCAGTGAAGCTGGGAGGGCGGATTCACCCCTCCACTTT. The whole variable domain, filled in from reference TRBV2 and TRBJ1-6, reads EPEVTQTPSHQVTQMGQEVILRCVPISNHLYFYWYRQILGQKVEFLVSFYNNEISEKSEIFDDQFSVERPDGSNFTLKIRSTKLEDSAMYFCASSEAGRADSPLHFGNGTRLTVT.

This clone occurred a few times. The chain combines TRBV7-3 with TRBJ2-3, with D hard to call. This CDR3 has 14 amino acids. Germline-derived CDR1 and CDR2 are SGHTA and FQGTGA. The V end lost 5 bases, the J end lost 5 bases, and 14 bases lay between the germline ends. CDR3 loop: CASSLREWGDTQYF. In DNA, the CDR3 is TGTGCCAGCAGCCTCCGCGAGTGGGGAGATACGCAGTATTTT.

A few counts support this clone. The rearrangement links TRBV4-3 to TRBJ1-2; no clear D gene. CDR1 is LGHNA, CDR2 YSLEER, per germline. V gave up 0 bases and J gave up 3 bases, with 11 bases separating them. This CDR3 has 15 amino acids. DNA of the CDR3: TGCGCCAGCAGCCAAGATCAGCTTGGGGACTATGGCTACACCTTC. It is translated as CASSQDQLGDYGYTF.

Only one count was recorded for this clone. This chain joins TRBV2 and TRBJ2-2; 8 positions match TRBD1. The J segment lost 3 bases and the V segment lost 0 bases, leaving 0 bases of the junction unmatched. CDR3 length: 15 residues. Germline CDR1 reads SNHLY; CDR2 reads FYNNEI. CDR3 coding DNA: TGTGCCAGCAGTGAAGCGACAGGGGACACCGGGGAGCTGTTTTTT. Amino acids: CASSEATGDTGELFF.

This clone appeared a few times. The gene calls are TRBV9 and TRBJ2-4, with 8 positions matching TRBD1. The CDR3 runs to 18 residues. Germline trimming cut 0 bases from V and 1 base from J; bases unmatched to any gene: 9. Germline V gives CDR1 SGDLS, CDR2 YYNGEE. In DNA form, the CDR3 reads TGTGCCAGCAGCGTAGGAGGAGACAGGGGTTCGGCCAAAAACATTCAGTACTTC. Its protein is CASSVGGDRGSAKNIQYF.

The CDR3 region has the DNA TGTGCCAGCAGCGACCTAGCGTCCTACAATGAGCAGTTCTTC. This encodes CASSDLASYNEQFF. This chain uses TRBV4-2 with TRBJ2-1; maybe TRBD2 (6 bases). The CDR3 consists of 14 residues. The ends were cut back, 5 bases at V and 1 base at J, with 9 bases in the middle. Per germline, CDR1 LGHNA and CDR2 YNFKEQ.

The chain recombines TRBV7-3 with TRBJ2-1; 8 nucleotides agree with TRBD2. V lost 5 bases, J lost 3 bases, and 9 bases stayed unmatched. CDR1 and CDR2 from the germline V gene are SGHTA and FQGTGA. The CDR3 extends over 16 amino acids. The CDR3 loop is CASSPSSGAYYNEQFF. In DNA form, the CDR3 reads TGTGCCAGCAGCCCAAGTAGCGGGGCCTACTACAATGAGCAGTTCTTC.

This sequence joins TRBV6-5 and TRBJ2-5; D gene uncertain. Germline V lookup: CDR1 MNHEY, CDR2 SVGAGI. The CDR3 loop spans 13 amino acids. Trimming shortened V by 2 bases and J by 5 bases, and 9 bases separated the two germline ends. The CDR3 nucleotides read TGTGCCAGCAGTTACGGTCTGAGGGAGACCCAGTACTTC. It specifies CASSYGLRETQYF.

Turning to this clone: Other nucleotide sequences from this sample produce the same CDR3. CDR3 in DNA: TGCGCCAGCAGCCAAGTTGGGACAGCCTACAATGAGCAGTTCTTC. Its protein is CASSQVGTAYNEQFF. The chain recombines TRBV4-1 with TRBJ2-1; 7 bases map to TRBD1. The V gene's germline CDR1 is MGHRA and CDR2 YSYEKL. The V and J ends lost 1 base and 2 bases, in that order; junction bases with no gene match: 2. The CDR3 length is 15 residues.

This chain uses TRBV7-8 with TRBJ2-7, with TRBD2 matching 10 bases. The V gene end was trimmed by 3 bases and the J gene end by 1 base; junction bases not matched to a gene: 3. The CDR3 length is 15 residues. Germline values: CDR1 SGHVS, CDR2 FQNEAQ. The CDR3 loop is CASSFSSGSSYEQYF. The CDR3 DNA is TGTGCCAGCAGCTTTTCTAGCGGGAGTTCCTACGAGCAGTACTTC.

The chain employs TRBV11-2 and TRBJ2-2, with 8 bases identical to TRBD2. In germline, CDR1 is SGHAT, CDR2 FQNNGV. The CDR3 covers 15 residues. With V trimmed by 2 bases and J by 7 bases, 6 bases remained unmatched. The CDR3 DNA follows: TGTGCCAGCAGCTTAATGACTAGCGATGGCGGGGAGCTGTTTTTT. Protein sequence: CASSLMTSDGGELFF.

This clone came up many times. The genes are TRBV4-1 and TRBJ1-2; D is unresolved. The V end lost 1 base, the J end lost 6 bases, and 6 bases lay between the germline ends. The CDR3 totals 12 residues. Germline assignment: CDR1 MGHRA and CDR2 YSYEKL. The CDR3 here is CASSQALDGYTF. In nucleotides, the CDR3 is TGCGCCAGCAGCCAAGCCCTCGATGGCTACACCTTC.

The chain couples TRBV6-4 to TRBJ2-7; the match to TRBD2 covers 11 bases. The V gene end was trimmed by 2 bases and the J gene end by 3 bases; junction bases not matched to a gene: 15. The CDR3 contains 19 residues. CDR1 and CDR2 (germline): MRHNA, SNTAGT. CDR3 region: CASSDPVGLAGGLLYEQYF. CDR3 DNA sequence: TGTGCCAGCAGTGACCCGGTGGGGCTAGCGGGAGGACTCCTCTACGAGCAGTACTTC.

The V call is TRBV7-6, the J call TRBJ2-7, with a possible D match to TRBD2 (6 bases). V dropped 6 bases and J dropped 7 bases, with 19 bases sitting between them. The CDR3 consists of 14 residues. CDR1 and CDR2 from the germline V gene are SGHVS and FNYEAQ. The DNA of the CDR3 is TGTGCCAGCAGACCGGACGGGGGAGCGGGTGAGCAGTACTTC. Translating gives CASRPDGGAGEQYF.

The chain combines TRBV7-8 with TRBJ2-7; no clear D. Germline V lookup: CDR1 SGHVS, CDR2 FQNEAQ. Trimming left V 3 bases short and J 2 bases short, with 8 bases between. The CDR3 is 13 amino acids. CDR3 bases: TGTGCCAGCAGCTTGGGCAGTACCTACGAGCAGTACTTC. Its translation is CASSLGSTYEQYF.

The V and J genes are TRBV27 and TRBJ1-1; D perhaps matches TRBD1 (6 bases). Germline values: CDR1 MNHEY, CDR2 SMNVEV (reference sequence). The V gene lost 5 bases and the J gene lost 3 bases, with 13 bases spanning the gap. This CDR3 is 14 amino acids long. The CDR3 protein is CASSVQGLYTEAFF. CDR3 nucleotides: TGTGCCAGCAGTGTACAGGGTTTGTACACTGAAGCTTTCTTT.

The rearrangement links TRBV7-9 to TRBJ2-7; D is perhaps TRBD1 or TRBD2 (6 bases each). V was trimmed by 1 base and J by 2 bases, leaving 12 bases between them. CDR1 is SEHNR, CDR2 FQNEAQ, per germline (reference sequence). This CDR3 spans 15 amino acids. The CDR3 nucleotides are TGTGCCAGCAGCTTAGAGGGGGGCGAGACCTACGAGCAGTACTTC. This encodes CASSLEGGETYEQYF.

This chain connects TRBV15 to TRBJ2-7; TRBD2 matches at 7 bases. With 1 base clipped from V and 2 bases from J, the junction kept 2 bases outside the gene matches. The germline V gene encodes CDR1 LNHNV and CDR2 YYDKDF (reference sequence). The CDR3 totals 14 residues. The DNA for the CDR3 is TGTGCCACCAGCAGAGGGACTAGTGCCTACGAGCAGTACTTC. It codes for CATSRGTSAYEQYF.

The chain links TRBV11-2 to TRBJ2-5, with D possibly being TRBD1 (5 bases). CDR1 and CDR2 from the germline V gene are SGHAT and FQNNGV. This CDR3 contains 19 residues. Trimming pared 1 base from V and 1 base from J, leaving 22 bases between. CDR3 amino acids: CASSLGFRVPRSIQETQYF. CDR3 bases: TGTGCCAGCAGCTTAGGCTTCAGGGTTCCGCGATCCATCCAAGAGACCCAGTACTTC.

The rearrangement uses TRBV6-1 and TRBJ2-7; a weak D match, TRBD2 (5 bases). Germline CDR1 reads MNHNS; CDR2 reads SASEGT. V was trimmed by 3 bases and J by 2 bases, leaving 11 bases between them. The CDR3 loop spans 14 amino acids. This CDR3 is CASSDLGLPYEQYF. The CDR3, as DNA: TGTGCCAGCAGTGACCTAGGACTTCCCTACGAGCAGTACTTC.

The rearrangement joins TRBV5-6 to TRBJ2-7; D is uncertain. Trimming cost V 0 bases and J 2 bases, with 9 bases left between them. The CDR3 length is 14 residues. Germline CDR1 reads SGHDT; CDR2 reads YYEEEE. The CDR3 region has the DNA TGTGCCAGCAGCTTGGAGACACTCACCTACGAGCAGTACTTC. This encodes CASSLETLTYEQYF.

The chain combines TRBV5-6 with TRBJ1-1; D is uncertain. Germline loops: CDR1 SGHDT, CDR2 YYEEEE. This CDR3 spans 11 amino acids. Trimming took off 4 bases at V and 7 bases at J, with 8 bases between the two ends. CDR3 loop: CASSLWDEAFF. CDR3 nucleotide sequence: TGTGCCAGCAGCCTCTGGGATGAAGCTTTCTTT.

V and J are TRBV15 and TRBJ2-1; the D is unclear. In germline, CDR1 is LNHNV, CDR2 YYDKDF (reference sequence). This CDR3 region has 13 residues. V was cut by 6 bases and J by 7 bases, with 13 bases left in between. CDR3 residues: CATSGPLENEQFF. The CDR3 DNA sequence: TGTGCCACCAGTGGCCCTCTCGAGAATGAGCAGTTCTTC.

V gene TRBV30 combines with J gene TRBJ2-3; TRBD2 matches 9 bases. The V gene end was trimmed by 0 bases and the J gene end by 0 bases; junction bases not matched to a gene: 1. The germline gives CDR1 GTSNPN, CDR2 SVGIG (reference sequence). CDR3 length: 15 amino acids. The CDR3 here is CAWSVTSGSTDTQYF. The CDR3 nucleotides read TGTGCCTGGAGTGTGACTAGCGGTAGCACAGATACGCAGTATTTT.

J is TRBJ2-7 and V is TRBV30; 10 bases align to TRBD1. There are 14 residues in the CDR3. With V trimmed by 2 bases and J by 3 bases, 4 bases remained unmatched. Per the germline V gene, CDR1 is GTSNPN and CDR2 is SVGIG (reference sequence). The CDR3: CAWSIGTGDYEQYF. As DNA, the CDR3 is TGTGCCTGGAGTATAGGGACAGGGGACTACGAGCAGTACTTC. The full variable domain, in which reference TRBV30 and TRBJ2-7 provide the parts outside the CDR3, is SQTIHQWPATLVQPVGSPLSLECTVEGTSNPNLYWYRQAAGRGLQLLFYSVGIGQISSEVPQNLSASRPQDRQFILSSKKLLLSDSGFYLCAWSIGTGDYEQYFGPGTRLTVT.